This TCR beta chain was sequenced during a study of CD8 T cells in ankylosing spondylitis. This clonotype was recorded many times. TCRdb processed the 5' RACE reads anew with MiXCR; each CDR3 protein has one entry. Of 100,000 to 150,000 distinct CDR3 sequences in the sample, roughly an eighth were seen once. V lost 0 bases and J lost 8, with 14 bases in between. This CDR3 has 14 amino acids. Germline values: CDR1 SGHRS, CDR2 YFSETQ. Sequencing used blood, either unsorted or a sorted T cell fraction (not recorded which). This receptor was taken from a female donor with ankylosing spondylitis or in good health (not recorded which). The chain links TRBV5-1 to TRBJ1-2, with D possibly being TRBD1 (5 bases). The CDR3 DNA reads as TGCGCCAGCAGCTTGGGACAGACTCGTCGAGGCTACACCTTC. As protein: CASSLGQTRRGYTF.